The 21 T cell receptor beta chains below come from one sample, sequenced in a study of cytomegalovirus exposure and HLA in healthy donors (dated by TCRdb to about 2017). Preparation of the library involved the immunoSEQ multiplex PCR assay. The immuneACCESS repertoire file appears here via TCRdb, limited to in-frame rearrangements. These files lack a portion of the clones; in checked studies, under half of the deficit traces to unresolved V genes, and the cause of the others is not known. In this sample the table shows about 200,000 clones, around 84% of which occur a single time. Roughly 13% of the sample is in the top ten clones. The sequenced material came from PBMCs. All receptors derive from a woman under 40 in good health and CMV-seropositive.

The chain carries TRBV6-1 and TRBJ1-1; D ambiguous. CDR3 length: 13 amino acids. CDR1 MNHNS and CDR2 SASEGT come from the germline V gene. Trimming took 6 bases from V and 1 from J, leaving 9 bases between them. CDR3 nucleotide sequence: TGTGCCAGCAGCAGAACAGCGAACACTGAAGCTTTCTTT. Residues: CASSRTANTEAFF.

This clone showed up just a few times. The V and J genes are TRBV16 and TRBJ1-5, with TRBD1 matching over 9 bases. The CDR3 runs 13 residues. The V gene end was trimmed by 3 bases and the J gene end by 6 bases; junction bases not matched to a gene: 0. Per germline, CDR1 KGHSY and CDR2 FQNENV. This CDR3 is CASSQTGGQPQHF. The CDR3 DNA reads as TGTGCCAGCAGCCAGACAGGGGGTCAGCCCCAGCATTTT.

The CDR3, as DNA: TGTGCCAGCAACCCCGAGGCGGGTGGTGAGACCCAGTACTTC. It translates to CASNPEAGGETQYF. V gene TRBV7-2 combines with J gene TRBJ2-5; a possible D gene is TRBD2 (5 bases). CDR1 is SGHTA, CDR2 FQGNSA, per germline. The germline V and J ends were trimmed by 7 bases and 5 bases, with 17 bases remaining between them. The CDR3 extends over 14 amino acids.

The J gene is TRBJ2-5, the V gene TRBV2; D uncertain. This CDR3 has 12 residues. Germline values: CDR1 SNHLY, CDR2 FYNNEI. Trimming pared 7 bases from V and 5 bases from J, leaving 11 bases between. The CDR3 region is CASNTGEETQYF. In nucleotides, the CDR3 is TGTGCCAGCAATACTGGAGAGGAGACCCAGTACTTC.

The chain's CDR3 is CASSKPQGTAENGYTF. The CDR3 nucleotides read TGTGCCAGCAGCAAACCCCAGGGGACAGCGGAAAATGGCTACACCTTC. The chain employs TRBV21-1 and TRBJ1-2; the DNA was not compared with TRBD1, the D call given in the table. TRBV21-1 is termed a pseudogene. This CDR3 spans 16 amino acids.

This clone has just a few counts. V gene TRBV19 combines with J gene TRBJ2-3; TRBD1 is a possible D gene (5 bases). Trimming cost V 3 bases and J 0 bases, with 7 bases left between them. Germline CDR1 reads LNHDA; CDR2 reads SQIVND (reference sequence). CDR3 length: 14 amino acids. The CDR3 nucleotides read TGTGCCAGTAGTATCCAGGGTAGCACAGATACGCAGTATTTT. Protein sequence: CASSIQGSTDTQYF. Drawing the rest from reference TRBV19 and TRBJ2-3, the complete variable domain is DGGITQSPKYLFRKEGQNVTLSCEQNLNHDAMYWYRQDPGQGLRLIYYSQIVNDFQKGDIAEGYSVSREKKESFPLTVTSAQKNPTAFYLCASSIQGSTDTQYFGPGTRLTVL.

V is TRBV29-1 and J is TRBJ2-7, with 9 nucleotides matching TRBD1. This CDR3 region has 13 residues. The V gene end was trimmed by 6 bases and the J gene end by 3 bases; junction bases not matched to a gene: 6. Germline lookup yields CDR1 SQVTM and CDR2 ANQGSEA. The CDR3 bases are TGCAGCGTAAGACAGGGGGGGGACTACGAGCAGTACTTC. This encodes CSVRQGGDYEQYF.

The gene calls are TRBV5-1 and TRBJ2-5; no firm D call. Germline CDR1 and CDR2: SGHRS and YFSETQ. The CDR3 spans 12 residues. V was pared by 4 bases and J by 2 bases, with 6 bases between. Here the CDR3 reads CASSPRQETQYF. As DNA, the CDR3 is TGCGCCAGCAGCCCCCGTCAAGAGACCCAGTACTTC. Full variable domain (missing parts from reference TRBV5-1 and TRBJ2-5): KAGVTQTPRYLIKTRGQQVTLSCSPISGHRSVSWYQQTPGQGLQFLFEYFSETQRNKGNFPGRFSGRQFSNSRSEMNVSTLELGDSALYLCASSPRQETQYFGPGTRLLVL.

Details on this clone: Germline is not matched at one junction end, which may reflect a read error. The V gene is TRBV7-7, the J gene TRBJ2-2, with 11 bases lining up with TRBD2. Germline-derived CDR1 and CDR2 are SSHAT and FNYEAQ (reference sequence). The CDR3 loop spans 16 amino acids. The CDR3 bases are TGTGCTAGCAGCCCTCCGACTAGCGGGGTCTCCGGGGAGCTGTTTTTT. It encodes CASSPPTSGVSGELFF. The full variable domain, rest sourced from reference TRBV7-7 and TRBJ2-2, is GAGVSQSPRYKVTKRGQDVTLRCDPISSHATLYWYQQALGQGPEFLTYFNYEAQPDKSGLPSDRFSAERPEGSISTLTIQRTEQRDSAMYRCASSPPTSGVSGELFFGEGSRLTVL.

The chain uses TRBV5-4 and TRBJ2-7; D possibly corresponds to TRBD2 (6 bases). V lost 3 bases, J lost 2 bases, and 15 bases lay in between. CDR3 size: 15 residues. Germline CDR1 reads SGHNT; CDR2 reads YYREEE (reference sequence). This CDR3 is CASSWGTAFTYEQYF. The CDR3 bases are TGTGCCAGCAGCTGGGGGACTGCCTTTACCTACGAGCAGTACTTC.

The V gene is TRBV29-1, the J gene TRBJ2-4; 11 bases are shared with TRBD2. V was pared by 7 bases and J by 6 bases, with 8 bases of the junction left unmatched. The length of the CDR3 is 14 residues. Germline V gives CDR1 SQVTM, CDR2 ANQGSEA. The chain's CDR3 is CSAALAGGPNIQYF. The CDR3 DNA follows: TGCAGCGCCGCCCTAGCGGGAGGACCAAACATTCAGTACTTC.

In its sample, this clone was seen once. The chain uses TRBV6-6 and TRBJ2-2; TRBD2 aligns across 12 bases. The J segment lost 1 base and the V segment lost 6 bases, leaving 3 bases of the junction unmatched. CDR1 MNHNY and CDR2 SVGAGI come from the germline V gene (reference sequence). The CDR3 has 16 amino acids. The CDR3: CASSLLAGGNTGELFF. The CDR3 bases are TGTGCCAGCAGCCTACTAGCGGGAGGGAACACCGGGGAGCTGTTTTTT.

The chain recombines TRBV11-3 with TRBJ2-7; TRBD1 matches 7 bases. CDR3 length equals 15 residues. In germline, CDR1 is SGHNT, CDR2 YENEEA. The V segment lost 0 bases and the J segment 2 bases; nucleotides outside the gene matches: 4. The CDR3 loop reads CASSLDGTEAYEQYF. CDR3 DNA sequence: TGTGCCAGCAGCTTAGATGGGACAGAAGCCTACGAGCAGTACTTC.

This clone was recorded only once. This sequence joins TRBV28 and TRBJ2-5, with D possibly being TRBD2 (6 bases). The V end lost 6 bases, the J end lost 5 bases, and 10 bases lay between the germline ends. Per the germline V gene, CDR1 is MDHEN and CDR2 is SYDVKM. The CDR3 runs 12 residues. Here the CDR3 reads CASSRGRETQYF. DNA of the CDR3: TGTGCCAGCAGCCGGGGGAGGGAGACCCAGTACTTC.

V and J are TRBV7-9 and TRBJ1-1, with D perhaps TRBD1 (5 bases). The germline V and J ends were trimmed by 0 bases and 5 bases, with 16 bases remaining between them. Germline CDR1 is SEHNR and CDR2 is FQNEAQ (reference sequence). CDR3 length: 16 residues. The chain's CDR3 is CASSLAERSGGTEAFF. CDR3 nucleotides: TGTGCCAGCAGCTTAGCGGAGAGAAGCGGGGGGACTGAAGCTTTCTTT.

CDR3 in amino acids: CASSQSWGPHYGYTF. CDR3 nucleotides: TGCGCCAGCAGCCAATCGTGGGGGCCCCACTATGGCTACACCTTC. The rearrangement links TRBV4-1 to TRBJ1-2; a weak D match, TRBD1 (6 bases). Trimming removed 2 bases at V and 3 bases at J, with 13 bases between. CDR1 is MGHRA, CDR2 YSYEKL, per germline. CDR3 length equals 15 residues.

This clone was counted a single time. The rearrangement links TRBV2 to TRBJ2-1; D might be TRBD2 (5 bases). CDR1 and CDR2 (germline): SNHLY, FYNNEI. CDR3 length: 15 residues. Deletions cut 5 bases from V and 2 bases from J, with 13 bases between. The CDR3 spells CASSSTTGTYNEQFF. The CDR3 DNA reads TGTGCCAGCAGTTCCACTACCGGGACCTACAATGAGCAGTTCTTC.

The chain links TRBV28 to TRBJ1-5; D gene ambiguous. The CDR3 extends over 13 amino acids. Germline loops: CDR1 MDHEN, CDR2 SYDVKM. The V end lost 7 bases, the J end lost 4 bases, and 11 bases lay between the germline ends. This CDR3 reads CASTEHANQPQHF. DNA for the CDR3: TGTGCCAGCACTGAGCATGCTAATCAGCCCCAGCATTTT.

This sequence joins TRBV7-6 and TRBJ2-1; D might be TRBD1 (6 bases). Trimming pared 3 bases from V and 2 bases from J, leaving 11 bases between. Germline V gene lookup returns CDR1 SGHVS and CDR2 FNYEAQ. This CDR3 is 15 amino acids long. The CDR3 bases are TGTGCCAGCAGCTTGGGGGCTGGGACCTACAATGAGCAGTTCTTC. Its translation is CASSLGAGTYNEQFF.

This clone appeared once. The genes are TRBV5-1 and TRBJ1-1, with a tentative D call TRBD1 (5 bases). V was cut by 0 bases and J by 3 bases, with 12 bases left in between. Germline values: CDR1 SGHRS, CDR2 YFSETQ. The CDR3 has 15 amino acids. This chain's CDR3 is CASSLALATDTEAFF. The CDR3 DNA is TGCGCCAGCAGCTTGGCCCTGGCGACAGACACTGAAGCTTTCTTT.

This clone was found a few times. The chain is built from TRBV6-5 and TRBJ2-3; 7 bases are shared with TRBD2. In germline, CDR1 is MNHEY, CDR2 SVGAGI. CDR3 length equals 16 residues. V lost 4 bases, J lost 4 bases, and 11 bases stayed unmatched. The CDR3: CASSSPGGSNADTQYF. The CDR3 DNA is TGTGCCAGCAGTTCCCCAGGCGGGAGTAACGCAGATACGCAGTATTTT.